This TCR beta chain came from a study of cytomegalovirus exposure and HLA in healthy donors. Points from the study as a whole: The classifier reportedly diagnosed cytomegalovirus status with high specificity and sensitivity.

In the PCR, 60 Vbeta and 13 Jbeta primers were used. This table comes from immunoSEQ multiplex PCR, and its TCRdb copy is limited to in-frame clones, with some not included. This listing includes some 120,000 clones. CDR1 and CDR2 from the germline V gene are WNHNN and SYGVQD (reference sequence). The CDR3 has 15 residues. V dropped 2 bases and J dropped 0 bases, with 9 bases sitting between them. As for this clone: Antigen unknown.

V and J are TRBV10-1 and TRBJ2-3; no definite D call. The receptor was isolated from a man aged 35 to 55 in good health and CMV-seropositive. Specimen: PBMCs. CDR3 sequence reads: CASSETRTSTDTQYF. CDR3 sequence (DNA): TGCGCCAGCAGTGAGACTCGAACCAGCACAGATACGCAGTATTTT.